This TCR beta chain was captured by sequencing in a study of T cells in Graves' hyperthyroidism and ophthalmopathy. Findings and limits, study-wide: The blood repertoire included most of the expanded thyroid clonotypes above 0.001.

Of note for this clonotype: Its antigen is unknown. A read error may account for a junction end that differs from germline.

TCR beta CDR3 regions were amplified from RNA transcripts. The primer set for the first-round RT-PCR of the TCR CDR3 was HTBI. TCRdb redid the calling of the multiplex PCR reads with MiXCR, one entry per CDR3 protein. The table lists about 380,000 distinct CDR3 sequences, roughly 14% of them singletons. Every diagnosis used clinical symptoms, serum thyroxine and TRAb, thyroid ultrasound and orbital computed tomography. PBMCs came from about 10 ml fresh peripheral blood. This sequence was found in a man younger than 40 with Graves' hyperthyroidism that later progressed to Graves' ophthalmopathy. Specimen: blood.

As DNA, the CDR3 is TGTGTCAGCAGCACCTCTAGCGGGTTCACAGATACGCAGTATTTT. Encoded protein: CVSSTSSGFTDTQYF. V usage is TRBV7-2 and J usage is TRBJ2-3; 8 bases agree with TRBD2. Per germline, CDR1 SGHTA and CDR2 FQGNSA. The CDR3 has 15 residues.